What follows are 25 T cell receptor beta chains derived from one specimen sequenced in a study of blood T cell repertoires in COVID-19. The method was immunoSEQ multiplex PCR; TCRdb's version includes in-frame clones alone and lacks a portion of them. The top ten hold approximately 2% of the sample, which has 100,000 or so clones, 85% seen once. Sequencing input: peripheral blood. These TCRs come from an older woman with active or convalescent COVID-19.

The V and J genes are TRBV20-1 and TRBJ1-1; D is unclear. Trimming left V 4 bases short and J 6 bases short, with 9 bases between. The CDR3 covers 11 residues. Looked up from germline, CDR1 is DFQATT and CDR2 is SNEGSKA (reference sequence). Written as DNA, the CDR3 is TGCAGTGCTATCCCCCGGTCTGAAGCTTTCTTT. Its protein product is CSAIPRSEAFF.

The sample holds one count of this clone. The V call is TRBV20-1, the J call TRBJ2-3; no reliable D call. CDR1 and CDR2 (germline): DFQATT, SNEGSKA (reference sequence). Trimming pared 1 base from V and 10 bases from J, leaving 6 bases between. CDR3 length: 10 amino acids. This CDR3 reads CSARVQAQYF. The CDR3 DNA sequence: TGCAGTGCTAGAGTTCAGGCGCAGTATTTT.

The chain combines TRBV4-3 with TRBJ2-7; 7 bases fit TRBD1. Germline assignment: CDR1 LGHNA and CDR2 YSLEER. Trimming took 4 bases from V and 3 from J; bases not matched to a gene: 6. This CDR3 is 14 amino acids long. The CDR3: CASSPGQGVYEQYF. CDR3 coding DNA: TGCGCCAGCAGCCCGGGCCAGGGGGTCTACGAGCAGTACTTC.

This rearrangement joins TRBV6-1 to TRBJ2-7, with a tentative D call TRBD2 (6 bases). From germline, CDR1 is MNHNS and CDR2 SASEGT. V lost 2 bases and J lost 2, with 10 bases in between. This CDR3 is 14 amino acids long. The DNA for the CDR3 is TGTGCCAGCAGTGAACGGTGGGGGGCCTACGAGCAGTACTTC. Translated: CASSERWGAYEQYF.

The chain carries TRBV30 and TRBJ1-6; D is uncertain. CDR3 length: 13 amino acids. Trimming left V 0 bases short and J 14 bases short, with 14 bases between. CDR1 and CDR2 (germline): GTSNPN, SVGIG (reference sequence). The CDR3 spells CAWSVISPQALHF. As DNA, the CDR3 is TGTGCCTGGAGTGTTATATCACCCCAGGCCCTCCACTTT.

The J gene is TRBJ2-7, the V gene TRBV11-3; 8 nucleotides match TRBD1. This CDR3 comprises 16 residues. Germline V gives CDR1 SGHNT, CDR2 YENEEA. The V and J ends lost 2 bases and 3 bases, in that order; junction bases with no gene match: 9. The CDR3 DNA is TGTGCCAGCAGCTTACGTAGGACAGGGAATATCTACGAGCAGTACTTC. As protein: CASSLRRTGNIYEQYF.

This chain links TRBV28 with TRBJ1-2; no definite D call. Germline CDR1 reads MDHEN; CDR2 reads SYDVKM. Trimming removed 2 bases from V and 0 bases from J, with 4 bases in between. This CDR3 contains 13 residues. CDR3 residues: CASSLIANYGYTF. Here the CDR3 DNA reads TGTGCCAGCAGTTTAATAGCTAACTATGGCTACACCTTC.

The chain carries TRBV6-1 and TRBJ1-2; 7 bases fit TRBD1. J gave up 13 bases and V 1 base, and 3 bases lay outside the gene matches. The CDR3 is made up of 11 amino acids. Germline values: CDR1 MNHNS, CDR2 SASEGT. The CDR3 nucleotides read TGTGCCAGCAGTGAAGATGACAGGGTCACCTTC. Protein product: CASSEDDRVTF.

The V call is TRBV29-1, the J call TRBJ1-1, with TRBD1 identical over 8 bases. Germline values: CDR1 SQVTM, CDR2 ANQGSEA. J was trimmed by 1 base and V by 6 bases; bases with no gene match: 7. This CDR3 has 14 residues. CDR3 sequence: CSVEGDRSNTEAFF. CDR3 DNA: TGCAGCGTCGAGGGGGACAGGTCGAACACTGAAGCTTTCTTT.

This rearrangement joins TRBV6-5 to TRBJ2-2, with D perhaps TRBD1 (7 bases). The CDR3 runs to 15 residues. V lost 4 bases, J lost 7 bases, and 16 bases lay in between. Germline V CDR1 and CDR2: MNHEY, SVGAGI. CDR3 loop: CASSLQGLGGGELFF. As DNA, the CDR3 is TGTGCCAGCAGTTTACAGGGGCTGGGGGGCGGGGAGCTGTTTTTT.

V gene TRBV5-1 combines with J gene TRBJ2-1; 7 bases map to TRBD2. The germline CDR1 and CDR2 sequences are SGHRS and YFSETQ. The CDR3 covers 16 residues. Trimming at V came to 3 bases and at J to 5 bases, leaving 11 bases not matched to a gene. CDR3 sequence (DNA): TGCGCCAGCAGCTCCCGACCTAGCGGTAAAAACAATGAGCAGTTCTTC. The encoded protein is CASSSRPSGKNNEQFF.

The V call is TRBV5-4, the J call TRBJ2-3; 12 nucleotides line up with TRBD2. CDR3 size: 17 residues. CDR1 and CDR2 from the germline V gene are SGHNT and YYREEE (reference sequence). The V and J ends lost 9 bases and 0 bases, in that order; junction bases with no gene match: 11. CDR3 amino acids: CAIGLAGRTTSTDTQYF. The DNA of the CDR3 is TGTGCCATCGGACTAGCGGGGAGAACAACTAGCACAGATACGCAGTATTTT.

This rearrangement joins TRBV5-1 to TRBJ2-5; D is possibly TRBD1 (6 bases). The CDR3 loop spans 13 amino acids. CDR1 and CDR2 from the germline V gene are SGHRS and YFSETQ. The V gene lost 4 bases and the J gene lost 4 bases, with 11 bases spanning the gap. The CDR3 DNA sequence: TGCGCCAGCAGCCCAGGGGATAGAGAGACCCAGTACTTC. Its translation is CASSPGDRETQYF.

The gene calls are TRBV23-1 and TRBJ2-7; 10 positions match TRBD1. TRBV23-1 is designated an ORF whose function remains uncertain. The ends lost 4 bases at V and 3 bases at J; junction bases unmatched: 24. The CDR3 sequence is 21 residues long. The chain's CDR3 is CASSRLRPTGGFKRGNYEQYF. CDR3 DNA: TGCGCCAGCAGTCGGCTGCGCCCGACAGGGGGCTTCAAGCGGGGCAACTACGAGCAGTACTTC.

This clone came up once. The V call is TRBV6-5, the J call TRBJ1-1; weak D call: TRBD1 (5 bases). V lost 5 bases and J 10 bases, leaving 17 bases between the germline ends. The V gene's germline CDR1 is MNHEY and CDR2 SVGAGI. This CDR3 contains 13 residues. CDR3 sequence reads: CASSRLGRQGAFF. DNA for the CDR3: TGTGCCAGCAGTCGCCTAGGGCGGCAGGGAGCTTTCTTT.

The J gene is TRBJ2-7, the V gene TRBV5-1, with a weak D call TRBD1 (5 bases). This CDR3 has 15 residues. V lost 4 bases, J lost 0 bases, and 14 bases lay in between. CDR1 and CDR2 (germline): SGHRS, YFSETQ. The DNA for the CDR3 is TGCGCCAGCAGCCTGGGCCTAGGGGACTCCTACGAGCAGTACTTC. Encoded protein: CASSLGLGDSYEQYF.

J is TRBJ1-2 and V is TRBV11-2; D remains ambiguous. The V end was cut by 1 base, the J end by 4 bases, with 7 bases between. The CDR3 has 13 residues. Germline CDR1 reads SGHAT; CDR2 reads FQNNGV. This chain's CDR3 is CASSLGDAYGYTF. The CDR3 nucleotides read TGTGCCAGCAGCTTAGGAGATGCCTATGGCTACACCTTC.

The chain joins TRBV24-1 to TRBJ1-2, with D possibly TRBD1 on 6 matching bases. Germline assignment: CDR1 KGHDR and CDR2 SFDVKD. Trimming removed 3 bases at V and 7 bases at J, with 11 bases between. The CDR3 is made up of 13 amino acids. CDR3 amino acids: CATSDPLGGGYTF. The CDR3 nucleotides are TGTGCCACCAGTGATCCCTTAGGGGGTGGCTACACCTTC.

This clone was detected once. Written as DNA, the CDR3 is TGTGCCAGCTCCCGGCTAGCGGGGGCGCCCGGAGATACGCAGTATTTT. As protein: CASSRLAGAPGDTQYF. The chain joins TRBV18 to TRBJ2-3, with 10 bases identical to TRBD2. CDR1 and CDR2 (germline): KGHSH, LQKENI. This CDR3 has 16 residues. V was pared by 6 bases and J by 5 bases, with 11 bases of the junction left unmatched. The full variable domain, its missing parts supplied by reference TRBV18 and TRBJ2-3, is NAGVMQNPRHLVRRRGQEARLRCSPMKGHSHVYWYRQLPEEGLKFMVYLQKENIIDESGMPKERFSAEFPKEGPSILRIQQVVRGDSAAYFCASSRLAGAPGDTQYFGPGTRLTVL.

Remarks on this clone: The sample holds other DNA sequences that translate to the same CDR3. The chain uses TRBV27 and TRBJ2-5, with 8 bases lining up with TRBD1. Germline assignment: CDR1 MNHEY and CDR2 SMNVEV (reference sequence). This CDR3 is built from 16 residues. The V gene end was trimmed by 0 bases and the J gene end by 5 bases; junction bases not matched to a gene: 8. The CDR3 is CASSLSPQGAGETQYF. The DNA of the CDR3 is TGTGCCAGCAGTTTATCCCCCCAGGGGGCAGGGGAGACCCAGTACTTC.

The rearrangement joins TRBV9 to TRBJ2-7, with TRBD1 identical over 8 bases. This CDR3 spans 19 amino acids. V lost 0 bases and J lost 1; bases outside the gene matches: 15. From germline, CDR1 is SGDLS and CDR2 YYNGEE. The CDR3 is CASSVGDPAGTGSSYEQYF. CDR3 sequence (DNA): TGTGCCAGCAGCGTAGGGGATCCCGCCGGGACAGGTTCGTCCTACGAGCAGTACTTC.

The chain combines TRBV28 with TRBJ2-7; D is ambiguous. The V end lost 2 bases, the J end lost 4 bases, and 3 bases lay between the germline ends. The CDR3 is 11 residues long. Germline values: CDR1 MDHEN, CDR2 SYDVKM. This CDR3 is CASSLIYEQYF. The CDR3 nucleotides are TGTGCCAGCAGTTTAATATACGAGCAGTACTTC.

This chain joins TRBV7-6 and TRBJ2-5; D might be TRBD2 (6 bases). V lost 5 bases and J 6 bases, leaving 16 bases between the germline ends. This CDR3 has 14 residues. Germline assignment: CDR1 SGHVS and CDR2 FNYEAQ. For the CDR3, the DNA is TGTGCCAGCAGCCAAAGACCGAGCGGGCAGACCCAGTACTTC. Translating gives CASSQRPSGQTQYF.

This clone was seen only a few times. The V call is TRBV10-1, the J call TRBJ2-4, with TRBD2 as a possible D gene (5 bases). Germline values: CDR1 WNHNN, CDR2 SYGVQD (reference sequence). Trimming removed 0 bases at V and 7 bases at J, with 10 bases between. This CDR3 contains 14 residues. This chain's CDR3 is CASSESASSNIQYF. The CDR3 bases are TGCGCCAGCAGTGAGTCGGCTAGCTCGAACATTCAGTACTTC.

This chain uses TRBV3-1 (or the pseudogene TRBV3-2) with TRBJ2-3; 7 bases map to TRBD2. Per germline, CDR1 LGHDT and CDR2 YNNKEL (reference sequence). The CDR3 has 16 residues. Unmatched junction bases numbered 7, after V lost 4 bases and J lost 0 bases. In DNA form, the CDR3 reads TGTGCCAGCAGCCCCTGGGCTAGCGGAAGCACAGATACGCAGTATTTT. Its translation is CASSPWASGSTDTQYF.